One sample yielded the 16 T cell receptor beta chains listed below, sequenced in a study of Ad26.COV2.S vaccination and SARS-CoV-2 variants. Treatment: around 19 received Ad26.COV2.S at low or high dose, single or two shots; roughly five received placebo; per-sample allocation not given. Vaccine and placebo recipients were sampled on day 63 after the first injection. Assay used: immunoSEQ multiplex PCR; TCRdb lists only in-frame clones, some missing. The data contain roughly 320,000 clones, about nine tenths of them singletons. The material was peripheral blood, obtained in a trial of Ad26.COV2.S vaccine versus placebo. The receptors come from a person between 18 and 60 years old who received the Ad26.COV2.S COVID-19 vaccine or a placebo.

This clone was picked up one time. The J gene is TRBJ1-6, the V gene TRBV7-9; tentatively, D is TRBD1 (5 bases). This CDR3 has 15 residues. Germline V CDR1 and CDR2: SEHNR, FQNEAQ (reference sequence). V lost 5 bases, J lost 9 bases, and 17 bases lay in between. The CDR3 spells CASSPRDPGISPLHF. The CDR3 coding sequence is TGTGCCAGCAGCCCCCGGGACCCCGGTATTTCACCCCTCCACTTT.

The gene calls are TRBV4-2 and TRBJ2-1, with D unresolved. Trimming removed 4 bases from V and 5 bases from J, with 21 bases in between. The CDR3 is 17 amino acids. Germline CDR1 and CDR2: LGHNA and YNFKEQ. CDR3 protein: CASSLPPRAETDNEQFF. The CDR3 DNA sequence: TGTGCCAGCAGCCTACCACCAAGGGCGGAGACGGACAATGAGCAGTTCTTC.

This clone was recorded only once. The CDR3, as DNA: TGTGCCAGTAGTACCCGAGAAAATCAGCCCCAGCATTTT. Amino acid sequence: CASSTRENQPQHF. This sequence joins TRBV19 and TRBJ1-5; D is uncertain. V was clipped by 4 bases and J by 4 bases, with 8 bases between them. Per germline, CDR1 LNHDA and CDR2 SQIVND (reference sequence). There are 13 residues in the CDR3.

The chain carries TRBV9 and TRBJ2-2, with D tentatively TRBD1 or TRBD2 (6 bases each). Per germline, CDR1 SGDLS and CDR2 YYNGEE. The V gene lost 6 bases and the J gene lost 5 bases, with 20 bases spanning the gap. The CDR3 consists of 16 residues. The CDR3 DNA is TGTGCCAGCATGGGGGGCCTGCAGGGTGGGACCGGGGAGCTGTTTTTT. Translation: CASMGGLQGGTGELFF.

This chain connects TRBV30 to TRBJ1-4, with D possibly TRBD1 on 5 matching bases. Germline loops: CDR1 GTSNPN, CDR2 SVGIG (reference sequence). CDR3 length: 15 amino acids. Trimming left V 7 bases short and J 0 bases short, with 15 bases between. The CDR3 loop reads CASPGQGPTNEKLFF. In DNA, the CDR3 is TGTGCCTCCCCCGGGCAGGGCCCAACTAATGAAAAACTGTTTTTT.

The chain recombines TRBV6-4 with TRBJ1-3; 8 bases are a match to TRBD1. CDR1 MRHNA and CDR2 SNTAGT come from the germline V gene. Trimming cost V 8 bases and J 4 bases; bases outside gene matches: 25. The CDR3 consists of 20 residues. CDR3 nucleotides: TGTGCCAGCCCGGTTATGTACCCGGGACAGGCTTTTACTTGGGGAAACACCATATATTTT. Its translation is CASPVMYPGQAFTWGNTIYF.

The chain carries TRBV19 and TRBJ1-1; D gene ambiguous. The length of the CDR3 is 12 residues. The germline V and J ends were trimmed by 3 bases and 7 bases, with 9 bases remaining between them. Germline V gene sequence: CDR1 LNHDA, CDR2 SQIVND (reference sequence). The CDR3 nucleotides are TGTGCCAGTAGTATTACCAGAGTTGAAGCTTTCTTT. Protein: CASSITRVEAFF. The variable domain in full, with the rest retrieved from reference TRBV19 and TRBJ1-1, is DGGITQSPKYLFRKEGQNVTLSCEQNLNHDAMYWYRQDPGQGLRLIYYSQIVNDFQKGDIAEGYSVSREKKESFPLTVTSAQKNPTAFYLCASSITRVEAFFGQGTRLTVV.

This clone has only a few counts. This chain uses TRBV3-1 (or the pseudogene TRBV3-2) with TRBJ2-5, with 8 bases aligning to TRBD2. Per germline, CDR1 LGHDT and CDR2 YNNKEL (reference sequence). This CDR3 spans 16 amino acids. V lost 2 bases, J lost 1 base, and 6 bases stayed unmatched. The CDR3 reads CASSQPGREVQETQYF. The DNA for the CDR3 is TGTGCCAGCAGCCAACCTGGGCGGGAGGTCCAAGAGACCCAGTACTTC.

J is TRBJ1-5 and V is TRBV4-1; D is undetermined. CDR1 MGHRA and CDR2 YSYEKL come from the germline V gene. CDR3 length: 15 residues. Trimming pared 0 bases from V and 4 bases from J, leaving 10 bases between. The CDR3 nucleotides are TGCGCCAGCAGCCAAGAACGAGCTCCAAATCAGCCCCAGCATTTT. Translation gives CASSQERAPNQPQHF.

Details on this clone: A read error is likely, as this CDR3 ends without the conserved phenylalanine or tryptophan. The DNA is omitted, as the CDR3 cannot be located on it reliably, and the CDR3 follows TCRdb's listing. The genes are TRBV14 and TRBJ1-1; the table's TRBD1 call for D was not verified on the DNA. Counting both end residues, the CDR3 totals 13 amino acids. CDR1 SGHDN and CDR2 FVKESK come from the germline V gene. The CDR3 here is CASSQDLHVGARA.

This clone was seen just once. The CDR3 nucleotides are TGTGCCAGCAGCCCACCGACTAGCGGGGGCCCCTACGAGCAGTACTTC. This translates into CASSPPTSGGPYEQYF. This sequence joins TRBV7-2 and TRBJ2-7; 12 bases are a match to TRBD2. The CDR3 sequence is 16 residues long. Germline CDR1 reads SGHTA; CDR2 reads FQGNSA. The V and J ends lost 5 bases and 2 bases, in that order; junction bases with no gene match: 7.

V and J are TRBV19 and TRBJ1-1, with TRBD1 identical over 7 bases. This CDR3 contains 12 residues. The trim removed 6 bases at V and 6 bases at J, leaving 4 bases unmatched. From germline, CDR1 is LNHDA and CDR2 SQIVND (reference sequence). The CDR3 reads CASRTGQPEAFF. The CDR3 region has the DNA TGTGCCAGTAGAACGGGACAGCCTGAAGCTTTCTTT.

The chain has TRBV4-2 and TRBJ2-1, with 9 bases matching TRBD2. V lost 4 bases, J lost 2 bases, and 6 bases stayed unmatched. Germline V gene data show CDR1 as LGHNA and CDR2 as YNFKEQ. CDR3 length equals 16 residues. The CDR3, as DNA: TGTGCCAGCAGCCGGAGAGCGGGGGGCGCCTACAATGAGCAGTTCTTC. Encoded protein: CASSRRAGGAYNEQFF.

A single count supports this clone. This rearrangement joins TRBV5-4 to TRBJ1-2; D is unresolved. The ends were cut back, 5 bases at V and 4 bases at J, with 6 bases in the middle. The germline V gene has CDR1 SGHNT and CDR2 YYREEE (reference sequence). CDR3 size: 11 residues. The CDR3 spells CASSIAYGYTF. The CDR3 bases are TGTGCCAGCAGTATAGCCTATGGCTACACCTTC. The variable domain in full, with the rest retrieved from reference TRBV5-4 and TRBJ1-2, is ETGVTQSPTHLIKTRGQQVTLRCSSQSGHNTVSWYQQALGQGPQFIFQYYREEENGRGNFPPRFSGLQFPNYSSELNVNALELDDSALYLCASSIAYGYTFGSGTRLTVV.

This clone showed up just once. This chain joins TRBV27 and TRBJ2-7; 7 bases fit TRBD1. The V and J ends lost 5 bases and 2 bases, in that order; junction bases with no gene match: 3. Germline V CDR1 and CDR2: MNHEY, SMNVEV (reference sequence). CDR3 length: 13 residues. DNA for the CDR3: TGTGCCAGCAGTGTGGGACAGCCCTACGAGCAGTACTTC. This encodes CASSVGQPYEQYF.

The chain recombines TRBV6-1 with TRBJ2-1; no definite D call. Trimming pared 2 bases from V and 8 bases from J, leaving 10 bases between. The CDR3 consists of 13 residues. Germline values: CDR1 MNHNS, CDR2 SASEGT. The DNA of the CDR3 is TGTGCCAGCAGTGAATTGGGTGAGCATGAGCAGTTCTTC. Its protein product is CASSELGEHEQFF.